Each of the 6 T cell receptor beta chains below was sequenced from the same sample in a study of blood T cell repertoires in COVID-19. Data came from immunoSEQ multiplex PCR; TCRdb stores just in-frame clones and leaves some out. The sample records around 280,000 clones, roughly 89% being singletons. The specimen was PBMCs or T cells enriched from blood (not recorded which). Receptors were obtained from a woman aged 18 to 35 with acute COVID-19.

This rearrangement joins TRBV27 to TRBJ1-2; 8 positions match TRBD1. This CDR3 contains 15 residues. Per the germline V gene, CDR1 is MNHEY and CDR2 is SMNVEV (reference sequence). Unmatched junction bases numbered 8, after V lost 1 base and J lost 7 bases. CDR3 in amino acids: CASSLFAGGKGGYTF. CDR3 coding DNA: TGTGCCAGCAGTTTATTTGCAGGGGGCAAGGGTGGCTACACCTTC.

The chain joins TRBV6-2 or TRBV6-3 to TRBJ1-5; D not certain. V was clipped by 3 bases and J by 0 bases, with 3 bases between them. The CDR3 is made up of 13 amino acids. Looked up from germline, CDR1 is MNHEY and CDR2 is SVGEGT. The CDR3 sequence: CASSYSSNQPQHF. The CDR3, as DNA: TGTGCCAGCAGTTATAGTAGCAATCAGCCCCAGCATTTT.

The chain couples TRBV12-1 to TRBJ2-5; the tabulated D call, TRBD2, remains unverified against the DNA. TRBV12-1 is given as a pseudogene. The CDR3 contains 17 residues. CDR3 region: CASSLPPGTSDQETQYF. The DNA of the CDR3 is TGTGCCAGCAGCTTACCCCCCGGGACTAGCGATCAAGAGACCCAGTACTTC.

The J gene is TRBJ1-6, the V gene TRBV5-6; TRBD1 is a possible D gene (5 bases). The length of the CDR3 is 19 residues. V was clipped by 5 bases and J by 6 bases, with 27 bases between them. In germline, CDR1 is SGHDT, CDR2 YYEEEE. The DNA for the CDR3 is TGTGCCAGCAGTCCCCGTTGGGACGGGGGATCGAAAATTAATTCACCCCTCCACTTT. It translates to CASSPRWDGGSKINSPLHF.

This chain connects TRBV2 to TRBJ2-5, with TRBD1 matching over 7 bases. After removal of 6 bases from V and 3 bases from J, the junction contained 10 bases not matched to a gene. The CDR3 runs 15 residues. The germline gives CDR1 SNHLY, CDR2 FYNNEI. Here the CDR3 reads CASRLGQAGEETQYF. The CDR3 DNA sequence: TGTGCCAGCAGGCTCGGACAGGCTGGAGAAGAGACCCAGTACTTC. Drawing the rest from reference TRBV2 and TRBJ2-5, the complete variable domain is EPEVTQTPSHQVTQMGQEVILRCVPISNHLYFYWYRQILGQKVEFLVSFYNNEISEKSEIFDDQFSVERPDGSNFTLKIRSTKLEDSAMYFCASRLGQAGEETQYFGPGTRLLVL.

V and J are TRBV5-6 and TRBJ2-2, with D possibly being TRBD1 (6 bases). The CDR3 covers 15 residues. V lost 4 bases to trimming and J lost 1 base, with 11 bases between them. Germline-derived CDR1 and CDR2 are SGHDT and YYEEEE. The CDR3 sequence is CASSQGSLNTGELFF. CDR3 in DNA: TGTGCCAGCAGCCAGGGGAGTCTGAACACCGGGGAGCTGTTTTTT.